This T cell receptor (beta chain) was identified during a study of T cell repertoires in cytomegalovirus infection (dated by TCRdb to about 2019). In terms of the full investigation: Because public TCR beta signatures pointed to carriage of CMV infection together with the matching HLA type, the HLA type of each donor mattered for the analysis.

Points the paper makes about the study in general: In both this cohort and an independent cohort of some 380 donors, the cumulative frequency of public TCR beta family members distinguished carriers of CMV infection plus the relevant HLA type. The ex vivo response was dominated by HLA-C-restricted CMV-specific TCR beta clonotypes, which also provided the single most frequent clonotype in two of eight donors.

Reads for this sample came from an Illumina HiSeq 1500. Starting from the raw public reads, TCRdb applied fastp trimming at Q25, assembled clones with MiXCR and retained in-frame beta chains. Identical CDR3 protein sequences are pooled into one entry, listed with their most common genes and DNA. In all, the sample holds some 400,000 distinct CDR3 sequences, and roughly 18% of those were seen once. Under 9% of the sample belongs to the ten largest clones. CDR1 and CDR2 are read off the germline V gene as SGHRS and YFSETQ. From the cysteine up to the phenylalanine, the CDR3 has a length of 15 residues. Just CDR3 DNA is preserved here, 45 bases in frame from base 1. As to this clonotype: Its antigen is not yet known. An end of the junction does not agree with germline; a read error may underlie this.

Sequenced sample: PBMCs. The TCR comes from a human donor in good health (CMV status not recorded). Some clones in this sample may be carry-over from other donors' samples. Recombination connected TRBV5-1 to TRBJ1-6; matching of 5 bases hints at TRBD1 as the D gene. The nucleotide sequence is TGCGCCAGCAGCTTGGATGGGGGATCCAATTCACACCTCCACTTT. Translated, this is CASSLDGGSNSHLHF.